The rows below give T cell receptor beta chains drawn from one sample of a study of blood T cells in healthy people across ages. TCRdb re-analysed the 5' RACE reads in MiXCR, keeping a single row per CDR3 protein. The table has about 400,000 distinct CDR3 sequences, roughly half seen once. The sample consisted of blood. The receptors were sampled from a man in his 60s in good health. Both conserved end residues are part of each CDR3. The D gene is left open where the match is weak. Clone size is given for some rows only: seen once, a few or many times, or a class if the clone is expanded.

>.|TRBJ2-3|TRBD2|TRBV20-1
CSASRSGRIDTQYF
TGCAGTGCTAGTAGGAGCGGGAGGATAGATACGCAGTATTTT
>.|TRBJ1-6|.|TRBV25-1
CASSGLGEASPLHF
TGTGCCAGCAGTGGATTGGGGGAAGCTTCACCCCTCCACTTT
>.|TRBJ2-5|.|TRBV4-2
CASSQGGQNQETQYF
TGTGCCAGCAGCCAAGGAGGGCAGAACCAAGAGACCCAGTACTTC
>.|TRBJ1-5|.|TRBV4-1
CASSQDLDQPQHF
TGCGCCAGCAGCCAAGATCTAGATCAGCCCCAGCATTTT
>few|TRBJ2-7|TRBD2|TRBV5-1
CASSLGRASGSYEQYF
TGCGCCAGCAGCTTGGGACGGGCTAGCGGTTCCTACGAGCAGTACTTC
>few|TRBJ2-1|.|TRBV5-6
CASSPGPQGQFF
TGTGCCAGCAGCCCCGGTCCACAAGGGCAGTTCTTC
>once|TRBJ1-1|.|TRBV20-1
CSARDGARGGTEAFF
TGCAGTGCTAGAGATGGGGCCCGGGGGGGCACTGAAGCTTTCTTT
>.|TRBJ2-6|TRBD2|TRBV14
CASSFRLAGGSGANVLTF
TGTGCCAGCAGCTTCCGACTAGCGGGAGGGTCAGGGGCCAACGTCCTGACTTTC
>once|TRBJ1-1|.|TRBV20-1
CSAMRGDWDTEAFF
TGCAGTGCTATGAGGGGGGATTGGGACACTGAAGCTTTCTTT
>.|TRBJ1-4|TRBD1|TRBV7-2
CASSPRTGSSEKLFF
TGTGCCAGCAGCCCCCGGACAGGCTCTAGTGAAAAACTGTTTTTT
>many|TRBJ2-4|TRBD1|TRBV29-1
CSVAGTVAKNIQYF
TGCAGCGTCGCTGGGACAGTAGCCAAAAACATTCAGTACTTC
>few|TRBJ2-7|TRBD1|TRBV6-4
CASSEGQAPIYEQYF
TGTGCCAGCAGTGAAGGACAGGCACCGATCTACGAGCAGTACTTC
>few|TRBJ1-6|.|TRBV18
CASSPRGHSYNSPLHF
TGTGCCAGCTCACCTAGGGGTCATTCCTATAATTCACCCCTCCACTTT
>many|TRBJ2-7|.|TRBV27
CASSLIGSEQYF
TGTGCCAGCAGTTTAATAGGGTCCGAGCAGTACTTC
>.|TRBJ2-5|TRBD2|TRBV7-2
CASTLGSGTSGIYNKQYF
TGTGCCAGCACCTTAGGAAGCGGGACTAGCGGGATCTACAATAAGCAGTACTTC
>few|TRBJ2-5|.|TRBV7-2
CASSLRQTQYF
TGTGCCAGCAGCCTTAGACAGACCCAGTACTTC
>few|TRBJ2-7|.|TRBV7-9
CASSLEGLREQYF
TGTGCCAGCAGCTTAGAAGGTCTGCGCGAGCAGTACTTC
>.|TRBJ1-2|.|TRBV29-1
CSAHYNPNYTF
TGCAGCGCGCACTATAACCCCAACTACACCTTC
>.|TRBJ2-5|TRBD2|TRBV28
CASSVGLAGGQETQYF
TGTGCCAGCAGTGTCGGTCTAGCGGGGGGACAAGAGACCCAGTACTTC
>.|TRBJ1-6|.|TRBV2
CASTGQGVTPLHF
TGTGCCAGCACAGGCCAGGGTGTGACACCCCTCCACTTT
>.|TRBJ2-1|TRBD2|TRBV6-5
CASSSRLAGNNEQFF
TGTGCCAGCAGTTCCCGACTAGCGGGGAACAATGAGCAGTTCTTC
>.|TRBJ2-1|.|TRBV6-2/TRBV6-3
CASSYSGRTYNEQFF
TGTGCCAGCAGTTACTCGGGCAGAACCTACAATGAGCAGTTCTTC
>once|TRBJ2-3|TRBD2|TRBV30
CAGTPSGGTKYF
TGTGCCGGGACTCCTAGCGGGGGGACCAAGTATTTT
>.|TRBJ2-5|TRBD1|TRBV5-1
CASSSRQGKETQYF
TGTGCCAGCAGCTCCCGACAGGGGAAAGAGACCCAGTACTTC
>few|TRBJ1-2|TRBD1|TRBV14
CASSQQNRGGYGYTF
TGTGCCAGCAGCCAACAGAACAGGGGTGGCTATGGCTACACCTTC
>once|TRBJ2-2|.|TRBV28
CASSSQGRWTGELFF
TGTGCCAGCAGTTCACAGGGGAGGTGGACCGGGGAGCTGTTTTTT
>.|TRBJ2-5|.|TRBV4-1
CASSGAPNQETQYF
TGCGCCAGCTCAGGAGCCCCCAACCAAGAGACCCAGTACTTC
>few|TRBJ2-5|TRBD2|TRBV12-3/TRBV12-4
CASLVAGPKGTQYF
TGTGCCAGCCTAGTAGCGGGACCTAAGGGGACCCAGTACTTC
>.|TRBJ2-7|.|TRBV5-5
CASSLERISYEQYF
TGTGCCAGCAGCTTGGAGAGGATTTCCTACGAGCAGTACTTC
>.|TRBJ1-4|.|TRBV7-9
CASSLAGANNEKLFF
TGTGCCAGCAGCTTAGCTGGGGCCAATAATGAAAAACTGTTTTTT
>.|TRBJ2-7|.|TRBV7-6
CASSPGGSLSSYEQYF
TGTGCCAGCAGCCCCGGAGGGTCCCTAAGCTCCTACGAGCAGTACTTC
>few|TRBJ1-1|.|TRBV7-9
CASSHARERGTEAFF
TGTGCCAGCAGCCACGCGAGGGAAAGGGGCACTGAAGCTTTCTTT
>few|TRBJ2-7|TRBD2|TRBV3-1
CASSPLIVGGNTYEQYF
TGTGCCAGCAGCCCACTTATCGTCGGGGGGAATACCTACGAGCAGTACTTC
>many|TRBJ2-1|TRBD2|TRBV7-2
CASSPAGTSQWEQFF
TGTGCCAGCAGCCCAGCCGGGACTAGCCAATGGGAGCAGTTCTTC
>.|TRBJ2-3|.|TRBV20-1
CSAITGGYTDTQYF
TGCAGTGCTATTACAGGAGGATACACAGATACGCAGTATTTT
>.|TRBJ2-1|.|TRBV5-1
CASSLGDYRNNEQFF
TGCGCCAGCAGCTTGGGGGATTATCGTAACAATGAGCAGTTCTTC
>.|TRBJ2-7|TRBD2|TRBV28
CASSLLAVLSYEQYF
TGTGCCAGCAGCCTACTAGCGGTCCTCTCCTACGAGCAGTACTTC
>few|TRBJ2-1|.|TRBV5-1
CASSLTRYRDEQFF
TGCGCCAGCAGCCTCACTCGATACCGGGACGAGCAGTTCTTC
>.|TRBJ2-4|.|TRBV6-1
CASSSLNIQYF
TGTGCCAGCAGTTCGCTGAACATTCAGTACTTC
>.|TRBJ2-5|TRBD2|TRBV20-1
CSARGGLAGAIEQYF
TGCAGTGCTAGAGGCGGACTAGCCGGGGCGATTGAGCAGTACTTC
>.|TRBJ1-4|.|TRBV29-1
CSVRQSNEKLFF
TGCAGCGTTAGGCAAAGTAATGAAAAACTGTTTTTT
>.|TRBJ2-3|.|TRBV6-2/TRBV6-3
CASSSHTGGSQYF
TGTGCTAGCAGCTCCCACACGGGGGGCTCGCAGTATTTT
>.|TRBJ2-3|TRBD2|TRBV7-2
CASSLKSGRRGGTDTQYF
TGTGCCAGCAGCTTAAAGAGCGGGAGGAGGGGAGGCACAGATACGCAGTATTTT
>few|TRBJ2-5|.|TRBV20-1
CSASLTGQETQYF
TGCAGTGCTAGTTTGACAGGCCAAGAGACCCAGTACTTC
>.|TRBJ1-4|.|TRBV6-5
CASSGTRTNEKLFF
TGTGCCAGCAGTGGGACACGAACTAATGAAAAACTGTTTTTT
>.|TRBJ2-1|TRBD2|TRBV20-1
CSPSSGSNYVQFF
TGCTCCCCGTCCAGCGGGAGTAACTATGTGCAGTTCTTC
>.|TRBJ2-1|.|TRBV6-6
CASLYLGNEQFF
TGTGCCAGCTTATATTTAGGCAATGAGCAGTTCTTC
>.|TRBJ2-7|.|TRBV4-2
CASSQDGGTVYEQYF
TGTGCCAGCAGCCAAGATGGAGGGACAGTCTACGAGCAGTACTTC
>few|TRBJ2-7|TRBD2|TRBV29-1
CSVARSGRLAGYSYEQYF
TGCAGCGTTGCCCGTTCCGGGCGACTAGCGGGTTACTCCTACGAGCAGTACTTC
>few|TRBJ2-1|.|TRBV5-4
CASSLLGLALGDEQFF
TGTGCCAGCAGCTTGCTGGGGCTAGCCCTTGGGGATGAGCAGTTCTTC
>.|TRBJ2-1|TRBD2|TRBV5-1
CASSIRASGGDNEQFF
TGCGCCAGCAGCATCCGAGCTAGCGGGGGAGACAATGAGCAGTTCTTC
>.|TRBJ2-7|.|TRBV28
CASSLSSAYEQYF
TGTGCCAGCAGTTTATCTTCCGCCTACGAGCAGTACTTC
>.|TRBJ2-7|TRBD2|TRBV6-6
CASGPGLAPYEQYF
TGTGCCAGCGGCCCAGGACTAGCCCCCTACGAGCAGTACTTC
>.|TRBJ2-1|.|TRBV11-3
CASSLGWGEVDEQFF
TGTGCCAGCAGCTTAGGTTGGGGAGAGGTCGATGAGCAGTTCTTC
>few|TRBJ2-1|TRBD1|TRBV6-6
CASSPGTGTNEQFF
TGTGCCAGCAGCCCCGGGACAGGGACAAATGAGCAGTTCTTC
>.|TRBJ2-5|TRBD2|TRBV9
CASSEAGVATQYF
TGTGCCAGCAGCGAAGCGGGGGTGGCGACCCAGTACTTC
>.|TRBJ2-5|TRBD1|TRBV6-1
CASSEGTVQETQYF
TGTGCCAGCAGTGAGGGGACAGTACAAGAGACCCAGTACTTC
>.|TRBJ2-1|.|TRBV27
CASRPILQGGNEQFF
TGTGCCAGCAGACCAATACTACAAGGGGGCAATGAGCAGTTCTTC
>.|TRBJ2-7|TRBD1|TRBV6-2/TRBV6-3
CASRDRVSYEQYF
TGTGCCAGCAGAGACAGGGTCTCCTACGAGCAGTACTTC